This T cell receptor beta chain was recorded in a study of T cells expressing NK-cell markers. Study summary: Seven sequenced donors out of eight were HCMV-seropositive, one seronegative.

Template switching by 5'RACE with UMIs generated the TCR beta cDNA. TCRdb re-called the 5' RACE reads, yielding one record per CDR3 amino acid sequence without DNA. The listing records 350,000 to 500,000 distinct CDR3 sequences. The CDR3 is made up of 15 amino acids. Germline CDR1 reads SGHRS; CDR2 reads YFSETQ. The chain is built from TRBV5-1 and TRBJ2-1; TCRdb designates TRBD2, a call that cannot be tested without DNA. The sample comprised blood T cells: a sorted CD56 or NKG2C T cell subset, CD4+ or CD8+ T cells, or bulk PBMC T cells (not recorded which). The receptor was isolated from a woman between 18 and 70 years old in good health. CDR3: CASSHRGLAVDEQFF.